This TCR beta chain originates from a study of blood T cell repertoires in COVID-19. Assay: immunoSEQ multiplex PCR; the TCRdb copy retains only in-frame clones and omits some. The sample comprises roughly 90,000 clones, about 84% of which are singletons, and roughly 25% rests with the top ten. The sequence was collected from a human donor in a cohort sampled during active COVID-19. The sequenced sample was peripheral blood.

CDR3: CASSVFGTGTNEKLFF. Written as DNA, the CDR3 is TGTGCCAGTAGTGTCTTCGGGACAGGAACTAATGAAAAACTGTTTTTT. This rearrangement joins TRBV19 to TRBJ1-4; 8 bases are a match to TRBD1. The CDR3 runs 16 residues. With 5 bases clipped from V and 1 base from J, the junction kept 6 bases outside the gene matches. Germline lookup yields CDR1 LNHDA and CDR2 SQIVND (reference sequence).